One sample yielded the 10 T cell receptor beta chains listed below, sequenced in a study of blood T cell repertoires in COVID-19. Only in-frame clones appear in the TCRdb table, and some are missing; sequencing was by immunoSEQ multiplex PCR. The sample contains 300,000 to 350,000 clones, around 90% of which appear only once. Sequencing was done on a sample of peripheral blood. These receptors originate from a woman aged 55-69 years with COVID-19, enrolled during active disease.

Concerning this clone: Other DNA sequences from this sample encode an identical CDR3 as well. The CDR3 sequence: CASSLDRAGYGYTF. The CDR3 DNA reads TGTGCCAGCAGCCTAGACAGGGCGGGGTATGGCTACACCTTC. This chain joins TRBV2 and TRBJ1-2; TRBD1 matches at 7 bases. The CDR3 is 14 amino acids. Germline CDR1 and CDR2: SNHLY and FYNNEI. The V gene end was trimmed by 6 bases and the J gene end by 5 bases; junction bases not matched to a gene: 9.

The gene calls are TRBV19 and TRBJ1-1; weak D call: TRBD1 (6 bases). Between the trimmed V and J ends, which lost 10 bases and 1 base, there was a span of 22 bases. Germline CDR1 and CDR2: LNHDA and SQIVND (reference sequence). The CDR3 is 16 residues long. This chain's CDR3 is CATSLGGRGQNTEAFF. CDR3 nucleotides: TGTGCCACCAGTCTGGGGGGGCGAGGACAGAACACTGAAGCTTTCTTT.

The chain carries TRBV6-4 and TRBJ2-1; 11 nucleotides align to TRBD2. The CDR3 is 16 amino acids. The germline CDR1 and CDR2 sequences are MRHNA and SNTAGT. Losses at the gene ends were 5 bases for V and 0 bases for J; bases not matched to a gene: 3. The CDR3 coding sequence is TGTGCCAGCAGTCCACTAGCGGGGGTCTCCTACAATGAGCAGTTCTTC. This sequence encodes CASSPLAGVSYNEQFF.

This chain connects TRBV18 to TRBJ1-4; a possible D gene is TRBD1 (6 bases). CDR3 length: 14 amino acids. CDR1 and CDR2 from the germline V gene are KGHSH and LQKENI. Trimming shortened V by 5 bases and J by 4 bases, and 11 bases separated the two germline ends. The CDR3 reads CASSVGQINEKLFF. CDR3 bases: TGTGCCAGCTCAGTAGGACAGATTAATGAAAAACTGTTTTTT.

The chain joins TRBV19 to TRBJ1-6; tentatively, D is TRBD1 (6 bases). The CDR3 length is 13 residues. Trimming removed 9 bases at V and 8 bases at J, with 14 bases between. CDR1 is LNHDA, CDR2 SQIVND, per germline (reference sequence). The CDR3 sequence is CASNDRTYSPLHF. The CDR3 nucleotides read TGTGCCAGCAACGACAGGACCTATTCACCCCTCCACTTT.

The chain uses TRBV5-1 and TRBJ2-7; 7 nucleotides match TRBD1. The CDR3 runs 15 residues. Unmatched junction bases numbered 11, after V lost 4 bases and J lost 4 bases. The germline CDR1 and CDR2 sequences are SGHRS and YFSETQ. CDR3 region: CASSTGRAGGYEQYF. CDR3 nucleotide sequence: TGCGCCAGCAGCACTGGCCGCGCAGGGGGATACGAGCAGTACTTC. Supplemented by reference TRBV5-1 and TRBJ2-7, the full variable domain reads KAGVTQTPRYLIKTRGQQVTLSCSPISGHRSVSWYQQTPGQGLQFLFEYFSETQRNKGNFPGRFSGRQFSNSRSEMNVSTLELGDSALYLCASSTGRAGGYEQYFGPGTRLTVT.

In DNA, the CDR3 is TGTGCCAGCAGCCTTACGGACACCATATATTTT. Protein product: CASSLTDTIYF. The chain combines TRBV2 with TRBJ1-3; the D is unclear. Germline loops: CDR1 SNHLY, CDR2 FYNNEI. V was pared by 6 bases and J by 8 bases, with 8 bases between. This CDR3 has 11 residues.

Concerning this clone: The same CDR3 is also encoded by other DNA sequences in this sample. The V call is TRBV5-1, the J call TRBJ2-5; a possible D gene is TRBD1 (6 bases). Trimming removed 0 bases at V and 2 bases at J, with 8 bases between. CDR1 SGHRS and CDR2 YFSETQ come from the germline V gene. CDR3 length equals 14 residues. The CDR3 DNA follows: TGCGCCAGCAGCTTGGGGCAGGGGCAAGAGACCCAGTACTTC. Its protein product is CASSLGQGQETQYF. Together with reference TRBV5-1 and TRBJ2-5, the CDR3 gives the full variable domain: KAGVTQTPRYLIKTRGQQVTLSCSPISGHRSVSWYQQTPGQGLQFLFEYFSETQRNKGNFPGRFSGRQFSNSRSEMNVSTLELGDSALYLCASSLGQGQETQYFGPGTRLLVL.

The CDR3 here is CASSIWLGDRTAGELFF. CDR3 coding DNA: TGTGCCAGTAGTATATGGTTGGGGGACAGAACCGCCGGGGAGCTGTTTTTT. This chain links TRBV19 with TRBJ2-2; 7 bases are shared with TRBD1. Germline-derived CDR1 and CDR2 are LNHDA and SQIVND (reference sequence). The CDR3 covers 17 residues. Trimming removed 2 bases from V and 6 bases from J; junction bases left unmatched: 12.

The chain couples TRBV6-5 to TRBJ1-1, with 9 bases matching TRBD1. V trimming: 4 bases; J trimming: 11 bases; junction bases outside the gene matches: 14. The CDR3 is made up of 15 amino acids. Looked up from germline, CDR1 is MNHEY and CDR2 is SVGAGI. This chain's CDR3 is CASSSTGGPTSWAFF. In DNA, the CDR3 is TGTGCCAGCAGTTCAACAGGGGGCCCCACGTCCTGGGCTTTCTTT.